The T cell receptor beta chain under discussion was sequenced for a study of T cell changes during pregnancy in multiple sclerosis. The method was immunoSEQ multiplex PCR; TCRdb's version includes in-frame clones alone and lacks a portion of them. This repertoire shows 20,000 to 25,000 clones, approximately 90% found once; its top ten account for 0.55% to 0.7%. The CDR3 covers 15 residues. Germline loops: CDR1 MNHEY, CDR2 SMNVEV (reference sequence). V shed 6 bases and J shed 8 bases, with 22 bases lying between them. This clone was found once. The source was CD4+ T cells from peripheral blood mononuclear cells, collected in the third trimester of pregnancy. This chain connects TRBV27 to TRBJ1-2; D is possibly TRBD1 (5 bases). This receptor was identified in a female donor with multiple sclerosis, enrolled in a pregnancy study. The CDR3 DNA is TGTGCCAGCAGCACCTCTACTCAGGGCCCCGGAGGCTACACCTTC. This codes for CASSTSTQGPGGYTF.